These 21 T cell receptor beta chains came from one sample sequenced in a study of cytomegalovirus exposure and HLA in healthy donors. The protocol was immunoSEQ multiplex PCR, while the TCRdb copy is restricted to in-frame clones and leaves out a portion. The sample includes approximately 210,000 clones, more than 70% of them seen just once. The specimen sequenced was PBMCs. These receptors all stem from a woman aged 18-30 years in good health and CMV-seronegative.

The V and J genes are TRBV5-1 and TRBJ2-1; TRBD2 might be the D (6 bases). V lost 3 bases and J lost 6, with 16 bases in between. This CDR3 is 15 amino acids long. Germline lookup yields CDR1 SGHRS and CDR2 YFSETQ. The DNA of the CDR3 is TGCGCCAGCAGCTCGCGGACTATAGCGGTCAATGAGCAGTTCTTC. Amino acids: CASSSRTIAVNEQFF.

V and J are TRBV7-6 and TRBJ2-1; the D gene is possibly TRBD2 (5 bases). Germline V lookup: CDR1 SGHVS, CDR2 FNYEAQ. There are 13 residues in the CDR3. The V end was cut by 4 bases, the J end by 4 bases, with 8 bases between. The CDR3 sequence: CASSYRGYNEQFF. The CDR3 nucleotides read TGTGCCAGCAGCTACCGGGGATACAATGAGCAGTTCTTC.

This chain joins TRBV19 and TRBJ2-3; 8 nucleotides align to TRBD2. V lost 6 bases and J lost 2; bases outside the gene matches: 4. CDR3 length equals 14 residues. Germline CDR1 LNHDA, CDR2 SQIVND (reference sequence). CDR3 loop: CASRRGANTDTQYF. CDR3 DNA sequence: TGTGCCAGTAGGCGGGGGGCGAACACAGATACGCAGTATTTT. Together with reference TRBV19 and TRBJ2-3, the CDR3 gives the full variable domain: DGGITQSPKYLFRKEGQNVTLSCEQNLNHDAMYWYRQDPGQGLRLIYYSQIVNDFQKGDIAEGYSVSREKKESFPLTVTSAQKNPTAFYLCASRRGANTDTQYFGPGTRLTVL.

This rearrangement joins TRBV15 to TRBJ1-1, with TRBD1 matching 9 bases. CDR1 and CDR2 (germline): LNHNV, YYDKDF (reference sequence). The length of the CDR3 is 15 residues. The V segment lost 0 bases and the J segment 9 bases; nucleotides outside the gene matches: 8. CDR3 DNA sequence: TGTGCCACCAGCAGAGATCTAGGGACAGGGATTCAAGCTTTCTTT. Translating gives CATSRDLGTGIQAFF.

The rearrangement uses TRBV27 and TRBJ1-1, with D possibly TRBD1 on 5 matching bases. V was trimmed by 3 bases and J by 0 bases, leaving 11 bases between them. Germline CDR1 reads MNHEY; CDR2 reads SMNVEV (reference sequence). CDR3 length: 15 residues. The DNA of the CDR3 is TGTGCCAGCAGTTTGACAGCAAACCTGAACACTGAAGCTTTCTTT. Protein: CASSLTANLNTEAFF.

The chain couples TRBV6-1 to TRBJ1-2, with D perhaps TRBD1 (5 bases). Trimming left V 1 base short and J 6 bases short, with 24 bases between. The CDR3 totals 18 residues. Looked up from germline, CDR1 is MNHNS and CDR2 is SASEGT. The CDR3 nucleotides are TGTGCCAGCAGTGAAGTCAACCTCCTAGTAGGGGCCCGTAATGGCTACACCTTC. Translated, it gives CASSEVNLLVGARNGYTF.

The genes are TRBV5-1 and TRBJ2-7; 10 bases agree with TRBD1. This CDR3 comprises 14 residues. In germline, CDR1 is SGHRS, CDR2 YFSETQ. V trimming: 6 bases; J trimming: 2 bases; junction bases outside the gene matches: 5. In DNA, the CDR3 is TGCGCCAGCAACGGGGGACAGGGGACCTACGAGCAGTACTTC. Its translation is CASNGGQGTYEQYF.

This clone showed up just a few times. The rearrangement links TRBV19 to TRBJ1-3, with D perhaps matching TRBD1 (6 bases). This CDR3 region has 14 residues. Germline CDR1 is LNHDA and CDR2 is SQIVND (reference sequence). Trimming removed 4 bases from V and 2 bases from J, with 9 bases in between. Here the CDR3 reads CASSTWTAGNTIYF. CDR3 nucleotide sequence: TGTGCCAGTAGTACGTGGACAGCTGGAAACACCATATATTTT.

The rearrangement links TRBV19 to TRBJ2-4, with 9 bases lining up with TRBD1. Unmatched junction bases numbered 3, after V lost 5 bases and J lost 1 base. The CDR3 covers 15 residues. Germline V CDR1 and CDR2: LNHDA, SQIVND (reference sequence). The CDR3 sequence: CASSQQGAAKNIQYF. The CDR3 coding sequence is TGTGCCAGTAGTCAACAGGGGGCGGCCAAAAACATTCAGTACTTC.

V gene TRBV7-2 combines with J gene TRBJ1-4, with D perhaps TRBD1 (5 bases). V shed 5 bases and J shed 8 bases, with 12 bases lying between them. The CDR3 is 13 residues long. The germline gives CDR1 SGHTA, CDR2 FQGNSA. CDR3 loop: CASSPGTREKLFF. The CDR3 nucleotides read TGTGCCAGCAGCCCCGGGACTCGGGAAAAACTGTTTTTT.

The chain carries TRBV10-3 and TRBJ1-5, with 9 bases aligning to TRBD1. The CDR3 length is 14 residues. The germline V gene has CDR1 ENHRY and CDR2 SYGVKD. The V and J ends lost 3 bases and 5 bases, in that order; junction bases with no gene match: 2. CDR3 in DNA: TGTGCCATCAGTGATTGGACAGGGGATCAGCCCCAGCATTTT. Its translation is CAISDWTGDQPQHF.

The rearrangement links TRBV7-9 to TRBJ2-3; D is uncertain. The V gene lost 2 bases and the J gene lost 6 bases, with 9 bases spanning the gap. CDR1 and CDR2 from the germline V gene are SEHNR and FQNEAQ (reference sequence). The CDR3 contains 13 residues. The CDR3 DNA is TGTGCCAGCAGCTTAAATAGCCGTGATACGCAGTATTTT. Its translation: CASSLNSRDTQYF.

The CDR3 is CASSLGGPLANEKLFF. The CDR3 coding sequence is TGCGCCAGCAGCTTGGGGGGGCCCCTTGCTAATGAAAAACTGTTTTTT. The chain joins TRBV5-1 to TRBJ1-4, with TRBD1 as a possible D gene (6 bases). This CDR3 is built from 16 residues. Trimming stripped 0 bases from V and 3 bases from J, with 12 bases between. Germline V lookup: CDR1 SGHRS, CDR2 YFSETQ.

This clone has only a few counts. The chain has TRBV19 and TRBJ1-1, with D perhaps TRBD1 (5 bases). Germline CDR1 LNHDA, CDR2 SQIVND (reference sequence). The CDR3 consists of 13 residues. The V end was cut by 4 bases, the J end by 1 base, with 7 bases between. The CDR3 DNA follows: TGTGCCAGTAGTACAGGGTCGAACACTGAAGCTTTCTTT. Residues: CASSTGSNTEAFF.

The V call is TRBV6-5, the J call TRBJ2-5, with 8 bases lining up with TRBD2. The CDR3 spans 15 residues. The V gene end was trimmed by 2 bases and the J gene end by 5 bases; junction bases not matched to a gene: 7. The germline gives CDR1 MNHEY, CDR2 SVGAGI. CDR3 sequence (DNA): TGTGCCAGCAGTTACCGGGGGGGCCGGCAGGAGACCCAGTACTTC. It encodes CASSYRGGRQETQYF.

This clone was seen a handful of times. The V gene is TRBV6-5, the J gene TRBJ1-2; D not certain. The CDR3 extends over 15 amino acids. V lost 3 bases and J 8 bases, leaving 19 bases between the germline ends. Per germline, CDR1 MNHEY and CDR2 SVGAGI. CDR3 loop: CASSYYSREGQGYTF. For the CDR3, the DNA is TGTGCCAGCAGTTATTATTCTAGGGAGGGTCAAGGCTACACCTTC.

The chain has TRBV4-1 and TRBJ2-5; D might be TRBD2 (5 bases). This CDR3 region has 15 residues. Germline V gene data show CDR1 as MGHRA and CDR2 as YSYEKL. V gave up 5 bases and J gave up 3 bases, with 16 bases separating them. DNA of the CDR3: TGCGCCAGCAGCGAAATCCATAGCGAAGAAGAGACCCAGTACTTC. Encoded protein: CASSEIHSEEETQYF.

This rearrangement joins TRBV9 to TRBJ1-1, with a weak D call TRBD1 (5 bases). CDR3 length equals 16 residues. Trimming took off 0 bases at V and 0 bases at J, with 12 bases between the two ends. Germline V CDR1 and CDR2: SGDLS, YYNGEE. CDR3: CASSVAAGRMNTEAFF. The CDR3 DNA reads as TGTGCCAGCAGCGTAGCGGCAGGGCGAATGAACACTGAAGCTTTCTTT.

The genes are TRBV19 and TRBJ2-3; 9 bases are a match to TRBD2. V dropped 2 bases and J dropped 5; count of bases not matched to a gene: 11. The CDR3 runs 17 residues. Germline CDR1 is LNHDA and CDR2 is SQIVND (reference sequence). CDR3 residues: CASSIRRAGGPRDTQYF. For the CDR3, the DNA is TGTGCCAGTAGTATACGGCGGGCGGGGGGGCCAAGAGATACGCAGTATTTT.

This chain joins TRBV5-5 and TRBJ1-2, with 12 nucleotides matching TRBD1. CDR1 and CDR2 from the germline V gene are SGHKS and YYEKEE (reference sequence). Germline trimming cut 0 bases from V and 8 bases from J; bases unmatched to any gene: 8. The CDR3 is made up of 16 amino acids. For the CDR3, the DNA is TGTGCCAGCAGCTTGGCCGGCTGGGACAGGGGGCAGGGCTACACCTTC. Its protein is CASSLAGWDRGQGYTF.

The sample holds a few counts of this clone. CDR3 in DNA: TGTGCCAGCAGCTCGCTGGACAGGTTAGACACTGAAGCTTTCTTT. It translates to CASSSLDRLDTEAFF. The chain links TRBV7-9 to TRBJ1-1; the match to TRBD1 covers 7 bases. CDR3 length: 15 residues. CDR1 and CDR2 from the germline V gene are SEHNR and FQNEAQ (reference sequence). V was pared by 4 bases and J by 3 bases, with 8 bases of the junction left unmatched. The entire variable domain, with the rest obtained from reference TRBV7-9 and TRBJ1-1, is as follows: DTGVSQNPRHKITKRGQNVTFRCDPISEHNRLYWYRQTLGQGPEFLTYFQNEAQLEKSRLLSDRFSAERPKGSFSTLEIQRTEQGDSAMYLCASSSLDRLDTEAFFGQGTRLTVV.